This is a list of T cell receptor beta chains from one sample in a study of tumor-infiltrating lymphocytes in primary liver carcinoma. TCRdb used MiXCR to reprocess the multiplex PCR reads, holding one entry per CDR3 protein. This table holds about 320,000 distinct CDR3 sequences, 60% to 80% found once. What was sequenced was peripheral blood. Receptor source: a man aged 40-49 years with primary liver carcinoma and hepatitis B virus infection. The CDR3 runs from the conserved cysteine through the conserved F or W. A D gene is named only where the DNA matches it firmly. Where a row states a size, it is once, few, many or the class of an expanded clone; other rows omit it.

j_gene: TRBJ2-2
v_gene: TRBV10-3
d_gene: -
abundance: -
CDR3aa: CVISELGNTGELFF
CDR3nt: TGTGTCATCAGTGAGCTTGGGAATACCGGGGAGCTGTTTTTT

j_gene: TRBJ2-3
v_gene: TRBV4-3
d_gene: TRBD2
abundance: many
CDR3aa: CASSQDGLAVGDTQYF
CDR3nt: TGCGCCAGCAGCCAAGACGGACTAGCGGTTGGAGATACGCAGTATTTT

j_gene: TRBJ1-1
v_gene: TRBV12-3/TRBV12-4
d_gene: -
abundance: many
CDR3aa: CASSLKSAQAFF
CDR3nt: TGTGCCAGCAGTTTAAAGTCAGCCCAAGCTTTCTTT

j_gene: TRBJ1-4
v_gene: TRBV24-1
d_gene: -
abundance: -
CDR3aa: CATSDLPRRDELF
CDR3nt: TGTGCCACCAGTGATTTGCCAAGACGGGACGAACTTTTT

j_gene: TRBJ1-1
v_gene: TRBV10-3
d_gene: -
abundance: -
CDR3aa: CATSRGEPNTEAFF
CDR3nt: TGTGCGACCTCGAGAGGAGAACCAAACACTGAAGCTTTCTTT

j_gene: TRBJ2-3
v_gene: TRBV7-8
d_gene: -
abundance: -
CDR3aa: CASSPRAPPPADTQYF
CDR3nt: TGTGCCAGCAGCCCAAGGGCCCCCCCGCCGGCAGATACGCAGTATTTT

j_gene: TRBJ2-1
v_gene: TRBV29-1
d_gene: TRBD1
abundance: many
CDR3aa: CSVDKQGAEQFF
CDR3nt: TGCAGCGTGGATAAACAGGGGGCTGAGCAGTTCTTC

j_gene: TRBJ1-1
v_gene: TRBV11-2
d_gene: -
abundance: -
CDR3aa: CASSPVVGGRTEVFF
CDR3nt: TGTGCCAGCAGCCCTGTGGTCGGGGGGCGGACTGAAGTTTTCTTT

j_gene: TRBJ1-2
v_gene: TRBV4-1
d_gene: -
abundance: many
CDR3aa: CASSPAGVMRGYTF
CDR3nt: TGCGCCAGCAGCCCGGCCGGGGTTATGCGTGGCTACACCTTC

j_gene: TRBJ1-1
v_gene: TRBV20-1
d_gene: -
abundance: -
CDR3aa: CSARDPGRGSTEAFF
CDR3nt: TGCAGTGCTAGAGATCCGGGGAGGGGGTCTACTGAAGCTTTCTTT

j_gene: TRBJ2-3
v_gene: TRBV28
d_gene: -
abundance: few
CDR3aa: CASSPPGVGVDTQYF
CDR3nt: TGTGCCAGTAGCCCCCCGGGAGTCGGAGTAGATACGCAGTATTTT

j_gene: TRBJ2-1
v_gene: TRBV4-3
d_gene: -
abundance: -
CDR3aa: CASSQDARNNEQFF
CDR3nt: TGCGCCAGCAGTCAAGATGCGAGAAACAATGAGCAGTTCTTC

j_gene: TRBJ2-5
v_gene: TRBV11-1
d_gene: TRBD2
abundance: -
CDR3aa: CAGSLGASSGSFESQYF
CDR3nt: TGTGCCGGCAGCCTAGGCGCGTCTAGCGGGAGTTTTGAGAGCCAGTACTTC

j_gene: TRBJ2-6
v_gene: TRBV4-3
d_gene: -
abundance: many
CDR3aa: CASSRRTAHPSGANVLTF
CDR3nt: TGCGCCAGCAGCAGACGGACAGCCCACCCCTCTGGGGCCAACGTCCTGACTTTC

j_gene: TRBJ2-5
v_gene: TRBV5-1
d_gene: TRBD2
abundance: -
CDR3aa: CASSLARGTSGRGETLYF
CDR3nt: TGCGCCAGCAGCTTGGCCAGAGGCACTAGCGGGAGAGGGGAGACCCTGTACTTC

j_gene: TRBJ2-1
v_gene: TRBV5-6
d_gene: -
abundance: -
CDR3aa: CASKAADGYNEQFF
CDR3nt: TGTGCCAGCAAAGCGGCCGACGGTTACAATGAGCAGTTCTTC

j_gene: TRBJ2-5
v_gene: TRBV11-1
d_gene: TRBD1
abundance: -
CDR3aa: CASSSPRGQKQETQCF
CDR3nt: TGTGCCAGCAGCTCCCCCAGGGGGCAGAAACAAGAGACCCAGTGCTTC

j_gene: TRBJ2-5
v_gene: TRBV29-1
d_gene: -
abundance: many
CDR3aa: CSVEPTGDETQYF
CDR3nt: TGCAGCGTTGAACCGACAGGAGACGAGACCCAGTACTTC

j_gene: TRBJ2-7
v_gene: TRBV4-1
d_gene: -
abundance: once
CDR3aa: CANSQEPQAGRRGYF
CDR3nt: TGCGCCAACAGCCAAGAACCCCAAGCGGGGCGGAGGGGGTATTTC

j_gene: TRBJ1-2
v_gene: TRBV11-2
d_gene: -
abundance: -
CDR3aa: CVSSFGVNTGYYGYTF
CDR3nt: TGTGTCAGCAGCTTTGGGGTGAACACCGGATACTATGGCTACACCTTC

j_gene: TRBJ1-1
v_gene: TRBV29-1
d_gene: TRBD1
abundance: -
CDR3aa: CSVKQGWLRDSEVFF
CDR3nt: TGCAGCGTCAAACAGGGGTGGTTAAGGGATTCTGAAGTTTTCTTT

j_gene: TRBJ2-3
v_gene: TRBV11-2
d_gene: -
abundance: -
CDR3aa: CASSARVQEYLTDMQYF
CDR3nt: TGTGCCAGCAGCGCCCGGGTCCAAGAATACCTCACAGATATGCAGTATTTT

j_gene: TRBJ1-3
v_gene: TRBV5-5
d_gene: -
abundance: few
CDR3aa: CASSLAGTGGNTIYF
CDR3nt: TGTGCCAGCAGCTTGGCCGGCACTGGGGGAAACACCATATATTTT

j_gene: TRBJ2-1
v_gene: TRBV11-2
d_gene: -
abundance: -
CDR3aa: CASSLDPQHTYNGQFF
CDR3nt: TGTGCCAGCAGCTTAGATCCCCAGCACACGTACAATGGGCAGTTCTTC

j_gene: TRBJ2-2
v_gene: TRBV29-1
d_gene: TRBD2
abundance: -
CDR3aa: CSARESGNTRELFF
CDR3nt: TGCAGTGCTAGGGAAAGCGGGAACACCCGGGAGCTGTTTTTT

j_gene: TRBJ2-7
v_gene: TRBV5-5
d_gene: -
abundance: -
CDR3aa: CAGSLGGTSWDEQYF
CDR3nt: TGTGCCGGCAGCTTGGGAGGGACATCTTGGGACGAGCAGTACTTC

j_gene: TRBJ2-1
v_gene: TRBV28
d_gene: -
abundance: -
CDR3aa: CASSSPREGDEQFF
CDR3nt: TGTGCCAGCAGTTCCCCCAGGGAGGGGGATGAGCAGTTCTTC

j_gene: TRBJ2-1
v_gene: TRBV4-1
d_gene: -
abundance: -
CDR3aa: CASSQEKGHKVDNNNEQFF
CDR3nt: TGCGCCAGCAGCCAGGAGAAGGGGCACAAGGTCGACAACAACAATGAGCAGTTCTTC

j_gene: TRBJ1-3
v_gene: TRBV12-3/TRBV12-4
d_gene: TRBD1
abundance: few
CDR3aa: CASSSQGQAGNTIYF
CDR3nt: TGTGCCAGCAGTTCCCAGGGACAGGCTGGAAACACCATATATTTT

j_gene: TRBJ1-4
v_gene: TRBV28
d_gene: -
abundance: -
CDR3aa: CASSPTGFATNEKLFF
CDR3nt: TGTGCCAGCAGTCCCACCGGCTTTGCAACTAATGAAAAACTGTTTTTT

j_gene: TRBJ2-1
v_gene: TRBV6-5
d_gene: -
abundance: few
CDR3aa: CASSYSGGGPRNEQFF
CDR3nt: TGTGCCAGCAGTTACTCAGGGGGTGGGCCCAGAAATGAGCAGTTCTTC

j_gene: TRBJ1-5
v_gene: TRBV6-5
d_gene: TRBD1
abundance: many
CDR3aa: CASSLSGTDNQPQHF
CDR3nt: TGTGCCAGCAGTCTCTCAGGGACAGACAATCAGCCCCAGCATTTT

j_gene: TRBJ2-5
v_gene: TRBV28
d_gene: TRBD1
abundance: few
CDR3aa: CASSPTGAETQYF
CDR3nt: TGTGCCAGCAGTCCTACAGGGGCCGAGACCCAGTACTTC

j_gene: TRBJ2-3
v_gene: TRBV5-1
d_gene: TRBD2
abundance: few
CDR3aa: CASTVGLAGLTDTQYF
CDR3nt: TGCGCCAGCACGGTCGGACTAGCGGGCCTCACAGATACGCAGTATTTT

j_gene: TRBJ2-3
v_gene: TRBV12-3/TRBV12-4
d_gene: -
abundance: -
CDR3aa: CASSSVSGRTDTQYF
CDR3nt: TGTGCAAGCAGTTCTGTGAGCGGACGCACAGATACGCAGTATTTT

j_gene: TRBJ2-3
v_gene: TRBV20-1
d_gene: -
abundance: -
CDR3aa: CSARDLEGSTDTQYF
CDR3nt: TGCAGTGCTAGAGATTTGGAGGGAAGCACAGATACGCAGTATTTT

j_gene: TRBJ2-1
v_gene: TRBV11-3
d_gene: -
abundance: -
CDR3aa: CASSPRRSGMDEQFF
CDR3nt: TGTGCCAGCAGCCCCCGGCGTAGTGGGATGGATGAGCAGTTCTTC

j_gene: TRBJ2-2
v_gene: TRBV11-2
d_gene: -
abundance: -
CDR3aa: CASSLGKGVRTGEPFF
CDR3nt: TGTGCCAGCAGCCTCGGTAAGGGGGTTCGCACCGGGGAGCCGTTTTTT

j_gene: TRBJ2-7
v_gene: TRBV4-1
d_gene: TRBD1
abundance: -
CDR3aa: CASSLVTGTGAYEQYF
CDR3nt: TGCGCCAGCAGCCTCGTGACCGGGACAGGGGCCTACGAGCAGTACTTC

j_gene: TRBJ2-2
v_gene: TRBV11-2
d_gene: -
abundance: many
CDR3aa: CASTHDAGELFF
CDR3nt: TGTGCCAGCACCCACGACGCCGGGGAGCTGTTTTTT

j_gene: TRBJ1-4
v_gene: TRBV4-1
d_gene: -
abundance: -
CDR3aa: CASSQGPSATNEKLFF
CDR3nt: TGCGCCAGCAGCCAAGGCCCCAGTGCAACTAATGAAAAGCTGTTTTTT

j_gene: TRBJ1-5
v_gene: TRBV6-1
d_gene: TRBD1
abundance: once
CDR3aa: CAGSESLGDRNQPQHF
CDR3nt: TGTGCCGGCAGTGAAAGTTTGGGGGACAGAAATCAGCCCCAGCATTTT